These 32 T cell receptor beta chains share one sample of origin, sequenced in a study of blood T cells in healthy people across ages. Primed by a sample-barcoded 5' primer and a J-beta primer mix, a second PCR proceeded for 7 to 11 cycles. TCRdb recomputed calls from the 5' RACE reads with MiXCR, one row per CDR3 protein. The sample lists 1,800,000 or so distinct CDR3 sequences; approximately 40% were seen once. Input material: blood. All receptors come from a human donor in good health.

The rearrangement links TRBV7-2 to TRBJ1-1; D gene uncertain. CDR1 and CDR2 from the germline V gene are SGHTA and FQGNSA. The CDR3 loop spans 15 amino acids. V lost 5 bases and J 4 bases, leaving 17 bases between the germline ends. The CDR3 sequence: CASSAPELRSTEAFF. The CDR3 DNA reads as TGTGCCAGCAGCGCTCCGGAGTTGAGGAGCACTGAAGCTTTCTTT.

In this sample, this clonotype turned up a few times. V usage is TRBV12-3 or TRBV12-4 and J usage is TRBJ2-5, with 7 bases fitting TRBD2. The CDR3 is 15 residues long. V lost 6 bases to trimming and J lost 3 bases; unmatched junction nucleotides: 10. CDR3 DNA sequence: TGTGCCAGCAGCGATCTACTAGCGAAGGAAGAGACCCAGTACTTC. This gives the protein CASSDLLAKEETQYF.

J is TRBJ2-5 and V is TRBV7-3; no definite D call. V shed 4 bases and J shed 3 bases, with 9 bases lying between them. Germline CDR1 SGHTA, CDR2 FQGTGA. This CDR3 is 13 amino acids long. CDR3 nucleotide sequence: TGTGCCAGCAGCTCCGCTCGAGAAGAGACCCAGTACTTC. Amino acids: CASSSAREETQYF.

This clonotype has just a few counts. The chain recombines TRBV7-2 with TRBJ2-1; 9 bases fit TRBD2. CDR3 length: 16 residues. Looked up from germline, CDR1 is SGHTA and CDR2 is FQGNSA. The junction had 12 bases not matched to a gene; V was cut back by 5 bases and J by 7 bases. The DNA of the CDR3 is TGTGCCAGCAGCACTTATAGCGGGGGTATTAGGAATGAGCAGTTCTTC. It yields the protein CASSTYSGGIRNEQFF.

The rearrangement uses TRBV9 and TRBJ1-1; D is uncertain. Germline V gene sequence: CDR1 SGDLS, CDR2 YYNGEE. Deletions cut 3 bases from V and 4 bases from J, with 25 bases between. This CDR3 comprises 18 residues. As DNA, the CDR3 is TGTGCCAGCAGCGGCGAGTGGATGTGGGTCTTGGTGATCACTGAAGCTTTCTTT. Encoded protein: CASSGEWMWVLVITEAFF.

This clonotype was observed a few times. The chain recombines TRBV7-2 with TRBJ1-2; TRBD1 matches 7 bases. V lost 4 bases, J lost 1 base, and 3 bases stayed unmatched. Germline CDR1 and CDR2: SGHTA and FQGNSA. This CDR3 is built from 14 residues. CDR3 sequence (DNA): TGTGCCAGCAGCTCCAGGGGGAATAACTATGGCTACACCTTC. It translates to CASSSRGNNYGYTF.

The chain links TRBV7-2 to TRBJ2-4, with 10 bases identical to TRBD2. The CDR3 sequence is 14 residues long. The V and J ends lost 4 bases and 5 bases, in that order; junction bases with no gene match: 2. The germline V gene encodes CDR1 SGHTA and CDR2 FQGNSA. The CDR3 DNA reads as TGTGCCAGCAGCTCAGGACTAGCGGAAAACATTCAGTACTTC. Amino acid sequence: CASSSGLAENIQYF.

V usage is TRBV5-6 and J usage is TRBJ1-6; 9 bases match TRBD1. Unmatched junction bases numbered 3, after V lost 2 bases and J lost 6 bases. The CDR3 runs 15 residues. CDR1 is SGHDT, CDR2 YYEEEE, per germline. CDR3 amino acids: CASSFETGGNSPLHF. The CDR3 DNA reads as TGTGCCAGCAGCTTTGAGACAGGGGGTAATTCACCCCTCCACTTT.

This clonotype occurred a few times. This chain uses TRBV11-2 with TRBJ2-5; no clear D. TRBJ2-7 explains the end of the DNA better; the J call may be wrong. This CDR3 spans 14 amino acids. CDR1 and CDR2 (germline): SGHAT, FQNNGV. The CDR3 nucleotides are TGTGCCAGCAGCACCCAAGTAACAGAATACGAGCAGTACTTC. Protein sequence: CASSTQVTEYEQYF.

The gene calls are TRBV12-3 or TRBV12-4 and TRBJ2-4, with D unresolved. V was trimmed by 8 bases and J by 13 bases, leaving 21 bases between them. This CDR3 spans 13 amino acids. The DNA of the CDR3 is TGTGCCAGCTGCCAGAAATTGTACAATGAGCAGTACTTC. This codes for CASCQKLYNEQYF.

The genes are TRBV12-3 or TRBV12-4 and TRBJ1-4; a weak D match, TRBD1 (5 bases). The length of the CDR3 is 19 residues. The V gene lost 2 bases and the J gene lost 6 bases, with 25 bases spanning the gap. This CDR3 is CASSLSFLTAKNRDEKLFF. The CDR3, as DNA: TGTGCCAGCAGTTTATCTTTCCTGACAGCCAAGAACCGGGATGAAAAACTGTTTTTT.

Details on this clonotype: Relative to the germline gene, one junction end is altered; a read error may explain this. V gene TRBV27 combines with J gene TRBJ2-1; no firm D call. The CDR3 consists of 16 residues. Looked up from germline, CDR1 is MNHEY and CDR2 is SMNVEV (reference sequence). This CDR3 is CASSLTPVGSYNGQFF. CDR3 in DNA: TGTGCCAGCAGCCTAACACCTGTCGGCTCCTACAATGGGCAGTTCTTC.

This clonotype showed up just a few times. A read error may account for a junction end that differs from germline. The chain employs TRBV7-2 and TRBJ2-5, with TRBD2 matching 7 bases. CDR3 length equals 15 residues. The germline CDR1 and CDR2 sequences are SGHTA and FQGNSA. The CDR3 nucleotides are TGTGCCAGCAGCCGCTTAGCTGGGAGGGAAGAGGCCCAGTACTTC. Translation: CASSRLAGREEAQYF.

This clonotype was seen only a few times. The V and J genes are TRBV5-1 and TRBJ2-7; D ambiguous. V was trimmed by 1 base and J by 5 bases, leaving 7 bases between them. Germline V gene sequence: CDR1 SGHRS, CDR2 YFSETQ. The CDR3 is 12 residues long. The CDR3, as DNA: TGCGCCAGCAGCTTGTGGCCCAACGAGCAGTACTTC. Translating gives CASSLWPNEQYF.

The V gene is TRBV6-2 or TRBV6-3, the J gene TRBJ1-5; D unclear. The CDR3 covers 11 residues. V lost 8 bases to trimming and J lost 12 bases, with 14 bases between them. The germline CDR1 and CDR2 sequences are MNHEY and SVGEGT. The CDR3 DNA follows: TGTGCCAGCGGCCCTATTCTGCTCCAGCATTTT. The encoded protein is CASGPILLQHF.

The chain employs TRBV6-2 or TRBV6-3 and TRBJ2-5; 8 bases align to TRBD2. With 4 bases clipped from V and 5 bases from J, the junction kept 9 bases outside the gene matches. Germline V gene lookup returns CDR1 MNHEY and CDR2 SVGEGT. The CDR3 totals 15 residues. CDR3 amino acids: CASSWGGGGPETQYF. The DNA for the CDR3 is TGTGCCAGCAGTTGGGGCGGCGGGGGGCCGGAGACCCAGTACTTC.

This clonotype was seen a few times. This sequence joins TRBV9 and TRBJ2-5, with D unclear. CDR3 length: 14 residues. V shed 2 bases and J shed 5 bases, with 13 bases lying between them. In germline, CDR1 is SGDLS, CDR2 YYNGEE. The CDR3 DNA reads TGTGCCAGCAGCGTTCGGGTGGGTAGGGAGACCCAGTACTTC. It codes for CASSVRVGRETQYF. Complete variable domain (other parts from reference TRBV9 and TRBJ2-5): DSGVTQTPKHLITATGQRVTLRCSPRSGDLSVYWYQQSLDQGLQFLIQYYNGEERAKGNILERFSAQQFPDLHSELNLSSLELGDSALYFCASSVRVGRETQYFGPGTRLLVL.

This clonotype was detected once. A much larger clone is a single base away; this may be a read error. The V call is TRBV29-1, the J call TRBJ2-6, with 9 bases identical to TRBD1. CDR1 SQVTM and CDR2 ANQGSEA come from the germline V gene. This CDR3 spans 15 amino acids. The CDR3 coding sequence is TGCAACGCGACAGGGGGACACTCTGGGGCCAACGTCCGGACTTTC. Protein sequence: CNATGGHSGANVRTF.

This chain uses TRBV4-3 with TRBJ2-7; maybe TRBD1 (5 bases). V lost 1 base and J lost 0, with 10 bases in between. Germline V gives CDR1 LGHNA, CDR2 YSLEER. The length of the CDR3 is 15 residues. CDR3 nucleotides: TGCGCCAGCAGCCAAGGCCTAGGGGACTCCTACGAGCAGTACTTC. Amino acids: CASSQGLGDSYEQYF.

This clonotype has only a few counts. CDR3 sequence (DNA): TGTGCCAGCAGTGCCATCCGCAATGAGCAGTTCTTC. Its translation: CASSAIRNEQFF. V usage is TRBV25-1 and J usage is TRBJ2-1; D unresolved. The V gene lost 4 bases and the J gene lost 6 bases, with 7 bases spanning the gap. The CDR3 covers 12 residues. Germline assignment: CDR1 MGHDK and CDR2 SYGVNS.

This clonotype has at least ten counts. Germline is not matched at one junction end, which may reflect a read error. The chain links TRBV7-7 to TRBJ2-5; no clear D. This CDR3 has 16 amino acids. Germline lookup yields CDR1 SSHAT and CDR2 FNYEAQ (reference sequence). CDR3 coding DNA: TGTGCTAGCAGCCCTATCGTCCCCTCGCTCCGCGGGACCCAGTACTTC. Translating gives CASSPIVPSLRGTQYF.

This clonotype was detected ten times or more. The genes are TRBV20-1 and TRBJ2-4, with a weak D call TRBD2 (6 bases). Germline values: CDR1 DFQATT, CDR2 SNEGSKA (reference sequence). CDR3 size: 13 residues. V was cut by 5 bases and J by 2 bases, with 10 bases left in between. CDR3 in amino acids: CSAFRGTKNIQYF. The CDR3 coding sequence is TGCAGTGCTTTTCGGGGGACCAAAAACATTCAGTACTTC.

This clonotype came up a few times. The V gene is TRBV5-6, the J gene TRBJ2-6; D is perhaps TRBD1 (6 bases). This CDR3 is 16 amino acids long. V gave up 4 bases and J gave up 4 bases, with 15 bases separating them. CDR1 and CDR2 (germline): SGHDT, YYEEEE. CDR3 sequence reads: CASSPGAWAGANVLTF. The CDR3 coding sequence is TGTGCCAGCAGCCCAGGGGCTTGGGCGGGGGCCAACGTCCTGACTTTC.

This chain uses TRBV29-1 with TRBJ2-1; 9 bases agree with TRBD1. The V and J ends lost 3 bases and 6 bases, in that order; junction bases with no gene match: 6. Germline assignment: CDR1 SQVTM and CDR2 ANQGSEA. The CDR3 consists of 14 residues. The CDR3 region is CSVDRDRAGNEQFF. The CDR3 nucleotides are TGCAGCGTTGACCGGGACAGGGCGGGCAATGAGCAGTTCTTC.

V and J are TRBV5-1 and TRBJ2-5; D might be TRBD2 (6 bases). V was trimmed by 4 bases and J by 1 base, leaving 11 bases between them. Germline lookup yields CDR1 SGHRS and CDR2 YFSETQ. This CDR3 contains 14 residues. The CDR3 DNA sequence: TGCGCCAGCAGCACTGAGACTAGCCAAGAGACCCAGTACTTC. Translation: CASSTETSQETQYF.

This chain links TRBV20-1 with TRBJ2-1, with a possible D match to TRBD2 (6 bases). CDR3 length equals 16 residues. V dropped 7 bases and J dropped 5 bases, with 24 bases sitting between them. The germline V gene encodes CDR1 DFQATT and CDR2 SNEGSKA (reference sequence). The CDR3 DNA reads as TGCAGTGTATGGGACTCCCATTACAAACGTCACAATGAGCAGTTCTTC. Its translation: CSVWDSHYKRHNEQFF.

The chain carries TRBV24-1 and TRBJ2-1; 7 positions match TRBD2. V dropped 4 bases and J dropped 6; count of bases not matched to a gene: 14. The germline V gene has CDR1 KGHDR and CDR2 SFDVKD. This CDR3 spans 17 amino acids. In nucleotides, the CDR3 is TGTGCCACCAGTGACCGCCGGTGGATGGGGAGGGTCAATGAGCAGTTCTTC. As protein: CATSDRRWMGRVNEQFF.

This clonotype was counted between two and nine times. This CDR3 reads CASSELGHSYEQYF. The CDR3 bases are TGTGCCAGCTCTGAGTTGGGACACTCCTACGAGCAGTACTTC. The chain combines TRBV9 with TRBJ2-7, with D tentatively TRBD1 (6 bases). The germline gives CDR1 SGDLS, CDR2 YYNGEE. Between the trimmed V and J ends, which lost 7 bases and 0 bases, there was a span of 14 bases. The CDR3 is 14 residues long. Full variable domain (missing parts from reference TRBV9 and TRBJ2-7): DSGVTQTPKHLITATGQRVTLRCSPRSGDLSVYWYQQSLDQGLQFLIQYYNGEERAKGNILERFSAQQFPDLHSELNLSSLELGDSALYFCASSELGHSYEQYFGPGTRLTVT.

The chain recombines TRBV12-3 or TRBV12-4 with TRBJ2-1; TRBD2 matches at 11 bases. V shed 6 bases and J 6 bases; nucleotides not matched to a gene: 13. This CDR3 contains 17 residues. The CDR3 reads CASSSSLPGLAANEQFF. CDR3 sequence (DNA): TGTGCCAGCAGCTCCTCGTTACCGGGACTAGCGGCCAATGAGCAGTTCTTC.

This clonotype was counted a few times. V usage is TRBV10-3 and J usage is TRBJ2-5; D ambiguous. The germline gives CDR1 ENHRY, CDR2 SYGVKD. V shed 10 bases and J shed 5 bases, with 14 bases lying between them. This CDR3 is 12 amino acids long. The CDR3 DNA follows: TGTGCCACCCTTGCTTCCGGGGAGACCCAGTACTTC. Its protein product is CATLASGETQYF.

V gene TRBV11-2 combines with J gene TRBJ1-2; TRBD1 might be the D (6 bases). This CDR3 has 16 residues. The ends were cut back, 3 bases at V and 2 bases at J, with 16 bases in the middle. The germline V gene has CDR1 SGHAT and CDR2 FQNNGV. CDR3 coding DNA: TGTGCCAGCAGCTTGGGAGGGGGATGGTTAAACTATGGCTACACCTTC. It yields the protein CASSLGGGWLNYGYTF.

V usage is TRBV30 and J usage is TRBJ2-6; the D is unclear. The CDR3 length is 14 residues. V was shortened by 0 bases and J by 1 base, with 4 bases between the two germline ends. Looked up from germline, CDR1 is GTSNPN and CDR2 is SVGIG (reference sequence). CDR3 sequence (DNA): TGTGCCTGGAGTGTAAATTCTGGGGCCAACGTCCTGACTTTC. Translation: CAWSVNSGANVLTF.